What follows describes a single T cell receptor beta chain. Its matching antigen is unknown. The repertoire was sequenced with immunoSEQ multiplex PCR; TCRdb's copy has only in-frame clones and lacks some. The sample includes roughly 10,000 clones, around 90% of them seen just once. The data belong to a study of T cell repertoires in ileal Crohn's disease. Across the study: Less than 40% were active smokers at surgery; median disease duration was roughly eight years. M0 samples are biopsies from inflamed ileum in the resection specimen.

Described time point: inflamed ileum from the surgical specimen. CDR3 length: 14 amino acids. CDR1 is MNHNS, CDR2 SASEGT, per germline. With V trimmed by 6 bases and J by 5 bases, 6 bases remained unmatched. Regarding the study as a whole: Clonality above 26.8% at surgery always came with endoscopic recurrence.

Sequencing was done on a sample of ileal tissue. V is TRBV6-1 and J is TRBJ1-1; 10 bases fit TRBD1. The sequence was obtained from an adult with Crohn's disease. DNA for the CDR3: TGTGCCAGCAGCCAGACAGGGGGCGGGACTGAAGCTTTCTTT. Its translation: CASSQTGGGTEAFF.